One sample yielded the 13 T cell receptor beta chains listed below, sequenced in a study of shared clonotypes between healthy human individuals. The protocol was immunoSEQ multiplex PCR, while the TCRdb copy is restricted to in-frame clones and leaves out a portion. The sample records hundreds of thousands of clones, 80% to 95% being singletons. Naivety among CD8 cells was defined by CD45RO negativity and positive CCR7 selection, thereby excluding terminally differentiated effector memory CD45RA+ cells. Sequences were obtained from naive CD8+ T cells sorted from blood. These receptors were collected from a man aged 25-40 years in good health.

V is TRBV5-6 and J is TRBJ2-7, with D unclear. This CDR3 comprises 15 residues. V was pared by 0 bases and J by 3 bases, with 13 bases between. The germline gives CDR1 SGHDT, CDR2 YYEEEE. CDR3 residues: CASSLGVRASYEQYF. CDR3 sequence (DNA): TGTGCCAGCAGCTTGGGGGTTAGGGCAAGCTACGAGCAGTACTTC.

The rearrangement uses TRBV27 and TRBJ2-1; 8 bases are shared with TRBD1. Germline V gene sequence: CDR1 MNHEY, CDR2 SMNVEV (reference sequence). J lost 5 bases, V lost 3 bases, and 6 bases had no gene match. The CDR3 runs 15 residues. The CDR3 coding sequence is TGTGCCAGCAGTTTGGGGAGCAGGGGGCACAATGAGCAGTTCTTC. Amino acids: CASSLGSRGHNEQFF.

This clone was detected once. The chain employs TRBV29-1 and TRBJ2-3; weak D call: TRBD2 (5 bases). The CDR3 length is 14 residues. Looked up from germline, CDR1 is SQVTM and CDR2 is ANQGSEA. Deletions cut 3 bases from V and 1 base from J, with 11 bases between. CDR3: CSVEIPRGTDTQYF. Written as DNA, the CDR3 is TGCAGCGTTGAGATTCCGCGGGGCACAGATACGCAGTATTTT.

This chain joins TRBV10-1 and TRBJ2-3; 16 nucleotides line up with TRBD2. Germline trimming cut 6 bases from V and 10 bases from J; bases unmatched to any gene: 10. The CDR3 spans 16 residues. CDR1 WNHNN and CDR2 SYGVQD come from the germline V gene (reference sequence). The CDR3 DNA reads TGCGCCAGCAGCCTAGGGACTAGCGGGAGGGCCCTGCCGCAGTATTTT. This translates into CASSLGTSGRALPQYF.

The chain couples TRBV6-5 to TRBJ1-5; D remains unclear. The ends were cut back, 5 bases at V and 3 bases at J, with 8 bases in the middle. From germline, CDR1 is MNHEY and CDR2 SVGAGI. This CDR3 region has 13 residues. The CDR3 loop is CASSRTYNQPQHF. The CDR3 DNA follows: TGTGCCAGCAGTCGGACGTACAATCAGCCCCAGCATTTT.

This sequence joins TRBV11-3 and TRBJ2-1; 9 bases are a match to TRBD1. The ends lost 5 bases at V and 2 bases at J; junction bases unmatched: 7. Per germline, CDR1 SGHNT and CDR2 YENEEA. The CDR3 is 16 amino acids. The CDR3 coding sequence is TGTGCCAGCAGCCCCCCGGGACAGGGAACCTACAATGAGCAGTTCTTC. Translation gives CASSPPGQGTYNEQFF.

This chain uses TRBV6-9 with TRBJ2-7, with a weak D call TRBD1 (6 bases). The CDR3 totals 18 residues. The germline V gene encodes CDR1 MNHGY and CDR2 SVAAGI. V lost 5 bases, J lost 0 bases, and 23 bases lay in between. The CDR3 is CASSGEPDSHYLSYEQYF. CDR3 DNA: TGTGCCAGCAGTGGTGAACCGGACAGCCACTACCTCTCCTACGAGCAGTACTTC.

The chain is built from TRBV18 and TRBJ2-2; tentative D call: TRBD1 (6 bases). The V end was cut by 2 bases, the J end by 0 bases, with 16 bases between. This CDR3 has 18 residues. Looked up from germline, CDR1 is KGHSH and CDR2 is LQKENI. CDR3 protein: CASSPRVGQQTNTGELFF. CDR3 nucleotides: TGTGCCAGCTCACCAAGGGTCGGACAGCAGACGAACACCGGGGAGCTGTTTTTT.

The genes are TRBV6-1 and TRBJ2-7, with TRBD2 as a possible D gene (6 bases). Germline V gives CDR1 MNHNS, CDR2 SASEGT. The CDR3 is made up of 15 amino acids. The germline V and J ends were trimmed by 1 base and 1 base, with 11 bases remaining between them. Here the CDR3 reads CASSEVGGASYEQYF. The CDR3 DNA follows: TGTGCCAGCAGTGAAGTCGGGGGAGCGTCCTACGAGCAGTACTTC.

The genes are TRBV29-1 and TRBJ1-2; perhaps TRBD1 as D (6 bases). Between the trimmed V and J ends, which lost 0 bases and 5 bases, there was a span of 19 bases. The CDR3 is made up of 16 amino acids. In germline, CDR1 is SQVTM, CDR2 ANQGSEA. Here the CDR3 DNA reads TGCAGCGTTGAAGATCCCGCGGGGGGCGCGGGGTATGGCTACACCTTC. This encodes CSVEDPAGGAGYGYTF.

V and J are TRBV7-8 and TRBJ2-3; D assignment may be TRBD1 or TRBD2 (5 bases each). V shed 5 bases and J shed 0 bases, with 12 bases lying between them. Germline V lookup: CDR1 SGHVS, CDR2 FQNEAQ. The CDR3 covers 15 residues. CDR3 region: CASSPGQPSTDTQYF. The CDR3 coding sequence is TGTGCCAGCAGCCCGGGGCAACCTAGCACAGATACGCAGTATTTT.

The chain recombines TRBV19 with TRBJ2-2, with 9 positions matching TRBD2. This CDR3 spans 14 amino acids. The trim removed 5 bases at V and 6 bases at J, leaving 4 bases unmatched. Germline CDR1 LNHDA, CDR2 SQIVND (reference sequence). The CDR3 loop is CASSLAGVAGELFF. In DNA form, the CDR3 reads TGTGCCAGTAGTTTAGCGGGAGTCGCCGGGGAGCTGTTTTTT.

To note about this clone: In the same sample, other DNA sequences code for this CDR3. The genes are TRBV7-6 and TRBJ2-7; TRBD1 agrees at 8 bases. The V gene's germline CDR1 is SGHVS and CDR2 FNYEAQ. Trimming took 1 base from V and 2 from J; bases not matched to a gene: 1. The CDR3 spans 14 residues. For the CDR3, the DNA is TGTGCCAGCAGCTTAGGGACAGGGCCCTACGAGCAGTACTTC. Translation gives CASSLGTGPYEQYF. Full variable domain (outside the CDR3, taken from reference TRBV7-6 and TRBJ2-7): GAGVSQSPRYKVTKRGQDVALRCDPISGHVSLYWYRQALGQGPEFLTYFNYEAQQDKSGLPNDRFSAERPEGSISTLTIQRTEQRDSAMYRCASSLGTGPYEQYFGPGTRLTVT.